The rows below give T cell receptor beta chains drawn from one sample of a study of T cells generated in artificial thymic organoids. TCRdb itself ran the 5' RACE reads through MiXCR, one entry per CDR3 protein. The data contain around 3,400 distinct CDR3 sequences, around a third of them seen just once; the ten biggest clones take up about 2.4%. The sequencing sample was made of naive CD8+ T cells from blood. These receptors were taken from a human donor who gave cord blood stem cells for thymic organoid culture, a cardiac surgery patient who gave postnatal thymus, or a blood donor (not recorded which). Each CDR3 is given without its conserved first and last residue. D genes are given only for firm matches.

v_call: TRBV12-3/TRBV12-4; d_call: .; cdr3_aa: ASSTTGGITEAF
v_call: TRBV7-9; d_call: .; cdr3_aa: ASSGPTNEQF
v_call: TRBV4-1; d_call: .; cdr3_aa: ASSQDLRELF
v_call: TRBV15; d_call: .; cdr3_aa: ATSTVGGTYNEQF
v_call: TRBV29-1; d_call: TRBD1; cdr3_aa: SVDGGQGNYNEQF
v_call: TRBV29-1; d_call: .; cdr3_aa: SVEIHNEQF
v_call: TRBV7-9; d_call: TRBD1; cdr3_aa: ASSWDSYEQY
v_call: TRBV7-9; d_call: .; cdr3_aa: ASSLHSGPGHAIQY
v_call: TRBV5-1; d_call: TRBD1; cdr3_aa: ASSGTGTGGTEAF
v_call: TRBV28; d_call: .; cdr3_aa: ASSLASRGTEQY
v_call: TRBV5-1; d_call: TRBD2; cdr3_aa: ASSSTSASLDEQY
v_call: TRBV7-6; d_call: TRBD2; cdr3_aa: ASSLAEVAGTIQETQY
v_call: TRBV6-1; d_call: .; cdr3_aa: ATPPRGSTGELF
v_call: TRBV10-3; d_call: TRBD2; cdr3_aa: ATWTSGGGDTQY
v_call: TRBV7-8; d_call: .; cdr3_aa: ASSETRSGWQY
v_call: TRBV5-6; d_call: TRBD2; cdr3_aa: ASSLWTSGVNEQF
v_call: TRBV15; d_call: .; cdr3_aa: ATSRDLGSQPQH
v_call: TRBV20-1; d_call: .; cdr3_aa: SAMWARSYEQY
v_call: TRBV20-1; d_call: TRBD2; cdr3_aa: SARDPASGSYNEQF
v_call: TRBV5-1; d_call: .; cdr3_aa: ASSLLGEEIQY
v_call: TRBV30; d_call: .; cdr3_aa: ASETSTLYNEQF
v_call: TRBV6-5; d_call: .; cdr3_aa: ASSSGVNGYT
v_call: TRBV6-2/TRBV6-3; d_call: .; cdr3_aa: ASSYGRIGYGYT
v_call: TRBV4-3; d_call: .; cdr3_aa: ASSQDSGIHQPQH
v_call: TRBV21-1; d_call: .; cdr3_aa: ASSSRTSGRFYNEQF
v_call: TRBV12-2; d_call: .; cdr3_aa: ASRLSGTGARVNEKLF
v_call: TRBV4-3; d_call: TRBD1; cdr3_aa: ASTPGTGHTGELF
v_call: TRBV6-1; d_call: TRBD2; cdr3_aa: ASTPGLAGDNEQF
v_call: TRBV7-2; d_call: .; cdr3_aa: ASSQGPNLIYEQY
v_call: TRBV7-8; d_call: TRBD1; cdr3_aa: ASSLGGTGAFYEQY
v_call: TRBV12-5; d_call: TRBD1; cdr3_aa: ASGPDRGKEPQH
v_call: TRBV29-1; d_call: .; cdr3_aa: SVGRMNTEAF
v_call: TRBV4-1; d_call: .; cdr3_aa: ASSQVVQNQPQH
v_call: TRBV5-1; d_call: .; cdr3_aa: ASSLAPYDEQF
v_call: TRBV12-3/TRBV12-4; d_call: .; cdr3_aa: ASSTTGVEDTQY
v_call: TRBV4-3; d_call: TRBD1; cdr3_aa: ASSQDRLWGVTGELF
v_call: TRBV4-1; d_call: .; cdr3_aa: ASSQEFPGAGTDTQY
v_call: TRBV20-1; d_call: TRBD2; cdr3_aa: SALGLAGDNEQF
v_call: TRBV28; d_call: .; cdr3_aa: ASSPSPYEQY
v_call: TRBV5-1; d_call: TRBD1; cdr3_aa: ASTRDRGAYNEQF
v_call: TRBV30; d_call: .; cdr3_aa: AWDQGTGELF
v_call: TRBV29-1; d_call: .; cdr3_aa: SVEAVENTGELF
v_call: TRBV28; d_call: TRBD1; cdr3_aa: ASSRDRFQPQH
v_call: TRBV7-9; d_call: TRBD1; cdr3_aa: ASSPQDRFDSEQY
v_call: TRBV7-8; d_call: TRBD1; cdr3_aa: ASSPAAGQGIDTQY
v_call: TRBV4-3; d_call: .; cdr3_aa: ASSPAMATEAF
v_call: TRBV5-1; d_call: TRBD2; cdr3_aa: ASSLVPAGGTGELF
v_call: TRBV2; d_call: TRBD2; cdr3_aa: ASRGMETGTLAGAQETQY
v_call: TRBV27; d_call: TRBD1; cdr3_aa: ASSPSGQLLY
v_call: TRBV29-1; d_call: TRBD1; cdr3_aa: SVQTGASYEQY